These 21 T cell receptor beta chains were all obtained from the same sample, sequenced in a study of T cell repertoires in cytomegalovirus infection. For these receptors, no antigen is known. MiXCR, run by TCRdb on the reads, gives a single entry per CDR3 protein. Counted here are just under 500,000 distinct CDR3 sequences, 30% to 40% occurring once; the ten biggest clones make up roughly a sixth. Material: cultured PBMCs, obtained from culture after CMV antigen stimulation. The receptor source for this set is a human donor in good health (CMV status not recorded). Some clones in this sample may be carry-over from other donors' samples.

This clonotype was counted at least ten times. V gene TRBV7-2 combines with J gene TRBJ2-7, with 7 bases identical to TRBD2. CDR3 length equals 14 residues. V was clipped by 2 bases and J by 4 bases; unmatched bases: 5. The germline V gene has CDR1 SGHTA and CDR2 FQGNSA. CDR3 sequence (DNA): TGTGCCAGCAGCTTAACCGGGAGGACTTACGAGCAGTACTTC. It translates to CASSLTGRTYEQYF.

The chain carries TRBV19 and TRBJ1-1; the D gene is possibly TRBD1 (5 bases). This CDR3 contains 15 residues. V was pared by 3 bases and J by 0 bases, with 11 bases between. The germline V gene has CDR1 LNHDA and CDR2 SQIVND (reference sequence). CDR3 DNA sequence: TGTGCCAGTAGTATCATTGACAGCATGAACACTGAAGCTTTCTTT. This encodes CASSIIDSMNTEAFF.

This clonotype has more than one count but fewer than ten. The rearrangement uses TRBV7-2 and TRBJ2-3; no definite D call. V gave up 6 bases and J gave up 0 bases, with 10 bases separating them. This CDR3 spans 14 amino acids. Germline CDR1 is SGHTA and CDR2 is FQGNSA. CDR3 coding DNA: TGTGCCAGCAGGGAGCAAATTAGCACAGATACGCAGTATTTT. Amino acid sequence: CASREQISTDTQYF.

This clonotype was seen more than once but under ten times. In DNA form, the CDR3 reads TGTGCCAGCAGCTTCCTAGCGGGGAACGACCTGGAGCAGTTCTTC. The encoded protein is CASSFLAGNDLEQFF. The chain recombines TRBV7-9 with TRBJ2-1; 9 nucleotides agree with TRBD2. This CDR3 is built from 15 residues. V lost 3 bases, J lost 10 bases, and 10 bases stayed unmatched. Germline V gene data show CDR1 as SEHNR and CDR2 as FQNEAQ (reference sequence).

The table lists this clonotype with a few counts. The chain employs TRBV11-2 and TRBJ2-3; no reliable D call. Per the germline V gene, CDR1 is SGHAT and CDR2 is FQNNGV. The CDR3 consists of 18 residues. V lost 1 base and J lost 0, with 17 bases in between. The CDR3 bases are TGTGCCAGCAGCTTAGGAAACCCACTTAACCCTAGCACAGATACGCAGTATTTT. Protein product: CASSLGNPLNPSTDTQYF.

This clonotype appeared a few times. V is TRBV7-2 and J is TRBJ2-5; perhaps TRBD2 as D (5 bases). V was shortened by 5 bases and J by 8 bases, with 21 bases between the two germline ends. Germline values: CDR1 SGHTA, CDR2 FQGNSA. The CDR3 consists of 15 residues. Written as DNA, the CDR3 is TGTGCCAGCAGCGAGCCGGGTCCACCTGGGAGAACCCAGTACTTC. Its translation is CASSEPGPPGRTQYF.

This clonotype has a handful of counts. The chain recombines TRBV12-3 or TRBV12-4 with TRBJ1-1; D is undetermined. Trimming shortened V by 2 bases and J by 1 base, and 8 bases separated the two germline ends. This CDR3 has 14 amino acids. This chain's CDR3 is CASSLRHENTEAFF. CDR3 DNA sequence: TGTGCCAGCAGTTTAAGGCACGAGAACACTGAAGCTTTCTTT.

This clonotype was seen at least ten times. The genes are TRBV7-2 and TRBJ1-3; a possible D gene is TRBD1 (5 bases). CDR1 is SGHTA and CDR2 is FQGNSA in the germline V gene. The length of the CDR3 is 17 residues. V was pared by 1 base and J by 1 base, with 14 bases between. Here the CDR3 reads CASSLVPQGLSGNTIYF. CDR3 in DNA: TGTGCCAGCAGCTTAGTCCCGCAGGGTTTATCTGGAAACACCATATATTTT.

This clonotype showed up just a few times. This chain joins TRBV28 and TRBJ1-5; a weak D match, TRBD1 (6 bases). This CDR3 has 18 residues. V was cut by 5 bases and J by 4 bases, with 24 bases left in between. Per germline, CDR1 MDHEN and CDR2 SYDVKM. Here the CDR3 reads CASSERSGAKGINQPQHF. The CDR3, as DNA: TGTGCCAGCAGTGAGCGTTCAGGGGCGAAAGGTATAAATCAGCCCCAGCATTTT.

At least ten counts were recorded for this clonotype. This chain links TRBV7-2 with TRBJ2-3, with D tentatively TRBD1 or TRBD2 (5 bases each). CDR3 size: 14 residues. Per germline, CDR1 SGHTA and CDR2 FQGNSA. Trimming left V 7 bases short and J 2 bases short, with 13 bases between. CDR3 sequence (DNA): TGTGCCAGCATGGGACGGGTCCTCACAGATACGCAGTATTTT. Translation: CASMGRVLTDTQYF. Looking up the rest from reference TRBV7-2 and TRBJ2-3 gives the full variable domain: GAGVSQSPSNKVTEKGKDVELRCDPISGHTALYWYRQSLGQGLEFLIYFQGNSAPDKSGLPSDRFSAERTGGSVSTLTIQRTQQEDSAVYLCASMGRVLTDTQYFGPGTRLTVL.

V and J are TRBV29-1 and TRBJ2-1, with D possibly matching TRBD2 (6 bases). This CDR3 spans 11 amino acids. Germline CDR1 and CDR2: SQVTM and ANQGSEA. Trimming shortened V by 7 bases and J by 5 bases, and 9 bases separated the two germline ends. The CDR3 coding sequence is TGCAGCGGGAGGGGCGACAATGAGCAGTTCTTC. Its translation: CSGRGDNEQFF.

There are a few counts of this clonotype. The rearrangement joins TRBV5-6 to TRBJ1-3, with a weak D call TRBD1 (5 bases). Between the trimmed V and J ends, which lost 7 bases and 2 bases, there was a span of 16 bases. The CDR3 sequence is 15 residues long. In germline, CDR1 is SGHDT, CDR2 YYEEEE. DNA for the CDR3: TGTGCCAGCGGCGATTTCCTACAGGCTGGAAACACCATATATTTT. It is translated as CASGDFLQAGNTIYF.

J is TRBJ2-1 and V is TRBV14, with TRBD1 identical over 7 bases. The CDR3 is 15 amino acids. With 6 bases clipped from V and 6 bases from J, the junction kept 11 bases outside the gene matches. The germline V gene encodes CDR1 SGHDN and CDR2 FVKESK. CDR3 DNA sequence: TGTGCCAGCAGACCTGACAGGGAATCGGGCAATGAGCAGTTCTTC. This encodes CASRPDRESGNEQFF.

This clonotype was counted at least ten times. The chain couples TRBV7-2 to TRBJ2-7, with TRBD1 matching over 7 bases. Germline values: CDR1 SGHTA, CDR2 FQGNSA. The CDR3 contains 14 residues. Unmatched junction bases numbered 8, after V lost 6 bases and J lost 3 bases. This CDR3 reads CASSHDRADYEQYF. CDR3 bases: TGTGCCAGCAGTCATGACAGGGCAGACTACGAGCAGTACTTC. The full variable domain, rest sourced from reference TRBV7-2 and TRBJ2-7, is GAGVSQSPSNKVTEKGKDVELRCDPISGHTALYWYRQSLGQGLEFLIYFQGNSAPDKSGLPSDRFSAERTGGSVSTLTIQRTQQEDSAVYLCASSHDRADYEQYFGPGTRLTVT.

The gene calls are TRBV19 and TRBJ1-2; TRBD1 matches 7 bases. This CDR3 is 12 amino acids long. With 7 bases clipped from V and 8 bases from J, the junction kept 7 bases outside the gene matches. Germline loops: CDR1 LNHDA, CDR2 SQIVND (reference sequence). In DNA form, the CDR3 reads TGTGCCAGTACCTCAGGGGGAAGGGGCTACACCTTC. Translated: CASTSGGRGYTF.

This clonotype has a handful of counts. The V call is TRBV7-2, the J call TRBJ1-1; weak D call: TRBD1 (5 bases). The ends were cut back, 6 bases at V and 5 bases at J, with 19 bases in the middle. From germline, CDR1 is SGHTA and CDR2 FQGNSA. This CDR3 has 15 residues. As DNA, the CDR3 is TGTGCCAGCAGTTGGGGGAGCCGGGGGGATACTGAAGCTTTCTTT. Amino acids: CASSWGSRGDTEAFF. Supplemented by reference TRBV7-2 and TRBJ1-1, the full variable domain reads GAGVSQSPSNKVTEKGKDVELRCDPISGHTALYWYRQSLGQGLEFLIYFQGNSAPDKSGLPSDRFSAERTGGSVSTLTIQRTQQEDSAVYLCASSWGSRGDTEAFFGQGTRLTVV.

The rearrangement joins TRBV6-6 to TRBJ2-5, with TRBD2 matching 8 bases. CDR1 and CDR2 from the germline V gene are MNHNY and SVGAGI (reference sequence). This CDR3 has 15 residues. V lost 0 bases and J lost 7; bases outside the gene matches: 7. The CDR3 region is CASSYSTSGPGTQYF. DNA for the CDR3: TGTGCCAGCAGTTACTCTACTAGCGGACCGGGGACCCAGTACTTC.

The DNA of the CDR3 is TGCAGTGCGGGGACTAGCGGGAGGGGCACCGGGGAGCTGTTTTTT. Translating it yields CSAGTSGRGTGELFF. The chain employs TRBV20-1 and TRBJ2-2; 16 nucleotides align to TRBD2. With V trimmed by 6 bases and J by 4 bases, 2 bases remained unmatched. The length of the CDR3 is 15 residues. Looked up from germline, CDR1 is DFQATT and CDR2 is SNEGSKA (reference sequence).

V gene TRBV28 combines with J gene TRBJ2-3; D ambiguous. V was pared by 2 bases and J by 4 bases, with 10 bases between. This CDR3 is built from 14 residues. Germline values: CDR1 MDHEN, CDR2 SYDVKM. In DNA, the CDR3 is TGTGCCAGCAGTTTAGGGGTTTTCGCAGATACGCAGTATTTT. It translates to CASSLGVFADTQYF.

This clonotype was detected a few times. The gene calls are TRBV2 and TRBJ2-1; D not resolved. CDR3 length: 13 residues. Trimming shortened V by 7 bases and J by 0 bases, and 7 bases separated the two germline ends. Germline-derived CDR1 and CDR2 are SNHLY and FYNNEI. CDR3 nucleotides: TGTGCCAGCAAGGAGAGCTCCTACAATGAGCAGTTCTTC. Translating gives CASKESSYNEQFF.

This chain connects TRBV9 to TRBJ2-1; 11 bases fit TRBD2. Trimming took 4 bases from V and 4 from J; bases not matched to a gene: 7. The CDR3 length is 16 residues. CDR1 is SGDLS and CDR2 is YYNGEE in the germline V gene. The CDR3 DNA is TGTGCCAGCAGCCCTTCCGGGACTAGCGGATACAATGAGCAGTTCTTC. Translated, it gives CASSPSGTSGYNEQFF.